Each of the 20 T cell receptor beta chains below was sequenced from the same sample in a study of T cell changes during pregnancy in multiple sclerosis. TCRdb keeps only in-frame clones here, not all; method: immunoSEQ multiplex PCR. The profile shows around 80,000 clones, just over 90% of them singletons. The starting material was peripheral blood, obtained before pregnancy. Receptor source: a female donor with multiple sclerosis, enrolled in a pregnancy study.

This chain connects TRBV6-5 to TRBJ1-1; 9 bases align to TRBD1. Germline V gene data show CDR1 as MNHEY and CDR2 as SVGAGI. The ends lost 2 bases at V and 4 bases at J; junction bases unmatched: 5. This CDR3 is built from 15 residues. CDR3 nucleotides: TGTGCCAGCAGTTACATGGGACAGGGAAGCACTGAAGCTTTCTTT. Translated: CASSYMGQGSTEAFF.

This sequence joins TRBV27 and TRBJ1-5; D gene uncertain. Trimming stripped 3 bases from V and 5 bases from J, with 8 bases between. Germline lookup yields CDR1 MNHEY and CDR2 SMNVEV (reference sequence). CDR3 length equals 13 residues. Here the CDR3 reads CASSFGVHQPQHF. CDR3 sequence (DNA): TGTGCCAGCAGTTTCGGGGTGCATCAGCCCCAGCATTTT.

The chain uses TRBV2 and TRBJ1-2, with D uncertain. Trimming left V 7 bases short and J 4 bases short, with 13 bases between. This CDR3 region has 13 residues. Germline V gene sequence: CDR1 SNHLY, CDR2 FYNNEI. CDR3 protein: CASTYGSGYGYTF. The CDR3 nucleotides are TGTGCCAGCACCTACGGGAGTGGCTATGGCTACACCTTC.

This chain links TRBV14 with TRBJ2-5, with D possibly matching TRBD2 (6 bases). V dropped 1 base and J dropped 5 bases, with 20 bases sitting between them. There are 17 residues in the CDR3. Per germline, CDR1 SGHDN and CDR2 FVKESK. The CDR3 region has the DNA TGTGCCAGCAGCCAAGGGTCCTTTGGACGGGGACTGGAGACCCAGTACTTC. This gives the protein CASSQGSFGRGLETQYF.

J is TRBJ1-2 and V is TRBV27; D possibly corresponds to TRBD1 (6 bases). This CDR3 has 15 amino acids. V was clipped by 3 bases and J by 8 bases, with 19 bases between them. In germline, CDR1 is MNHEY, CDR2 SMNVEV (reference sequence). CDR3 amino acids: CASSFRGARTEGYTF. CDR3 DNA sequence: TGTGCCAGCAGTTTTCGGGGGGCAAGGACGGAAGGCTACACCTTC.

The V and J genes are TRBV6-1 and TRBJ2-7; 9 bases line up with TRBD1. Trimming cost V 6 bases and J 7 bases; bases outside gene matches: 10. Germline loops: CDR1 MNHNS, CDR2 SASEGT. The CDR3 covers 14 residues. The CDR3 DNA reads TGTGCCAGCAGGGACGGGACAGGGATGGGGGAGCAGTACTTC. Its protein is CASRDGTGMGEQYF.

The genes are TRBV9 and TRBJ2-1; tentatively, D is TRBD1 (6 bases). The V end was cut by 3 bases, the J end by 5 bases, with 12 bases between. The CDR3 is made up of 14 amino acids. Germline lookup yields CDR1 SGDLS and CDR2 YYNGEE. The CDR3 coding sequence is TGTGCCAGCAGCGCCCGGACAGCGAACAATGAGCAGTTCTTC. Translated, it gives CASSARTANNEQFF.

J is TRBJ2-1 and V is TRBV6-5; 13 bases agree with TRBD2. V gave up 2 bases and J gave up 5 bases; unmatched junction bases: 0. The CDR3 has 15 amino acids. CDR1 and CDR2 from the germline V gene are MNHEY and SVGAGI. CDR3 in DNA: TGTGCCAGCAGTTACGGGACTAGCGGGAACAATGAGCAGTTCTTC. Its translation: CASSYGTSGNNEQFF.

The chain couples TRBV5-4 to TRBJ1-1; 8 nucleotides line up with TRBD1. The J segment lost 1 base and the V segment lost 2 bases, leaving 16 bases of the junction unmatched. The length of the CDR3 is 19 residues. The germline CDR1 and CDR2 sequences are SGHNT and YYREEE (reference sequence). CDR3 in DNA: TGTGCCAGCAGCTTATTTGAGTTCAGGGGGCGGTTTAGGAACACTGAAGCTTTCTTT. It encodes CASSLFEFRGRFRNTEAFF.

This rearrangement joins TRBV7-2 to TRBJ2-1; perhaps TRBD2 as D (5 bases). Trimming stripped 5 bases from V and 4 bases from J, with 12 bases between. The length of the CDR3 is 14 residues. The germline V gene has CDR1 SGHTA and CDR2 FQGNSA. The CDR3 nucleotides are TGTGCCAGCAGCGTTAGTTCGGGGTACAATGAGCAGTTCTTC. This sequence encodes CASSVSSGYNEQFF.

The chain couples TRBV5-8 to TRBJ1-5; a possible D gene is TRBD1 (5 bases). CDR3 length: 15 amino acids. The V end lost 0 bases, the J end lost 7 bases, and 14 bases lay between the germline ends. CDR1 and CDR2 from the germline V gene are SGHTS and YDEGEE. DNA of the CDR3: TGTGCCAGCAGCTTGGTCGGCAGGGTAGAGCAGCCCCAGCATTTT. Protein product: CASSLVGRVEQPQHF.

The chain carries TRBV2 and TRBJ2-2, with 7 bases aligning to TRBD1. The J segment lost 5 bases and the V segment lost 10 bases, leaving 7 bases of the junction unmatched. This CDR3 has 13 amino acids. The V gene's germline CDR1 is SNHLY and CDR2 FYNNEI. This chain's CDR3 is CATLDRVTGELFF. In DNA, the CDR3 is TGTGCCACCTTAGACAGGGTGACCGGGGAGCTGTTTTTT.

The chain joins TRBV5-6 to TRBJ1-2; D might be TRBD1 (5 bases). Germline-derived CDR1 and CDR2 are SGHDT and YYEEEE. With 3 bases removed from V and 7 bases from J, the gap between germline ends came to 16 bases. The CDR3 consists of 14 residues. The CDR3 region is CASSYYQGIGGYTF. The CDR3 DNA follows: TGTGCCAGCAGCTACTATCAGGGAATCGGTGGCTACACCTTC.

CDR3 in amino acids: CASSLAGTLTKKAFF. In nucleotides, the CDR3 is TGTGCCAGCAGCTTGGCCGGGACACTCACCAAAAAAGCTTTCTTT. The rearrangement uses TRBV5-4 and TRBJ1-1, with D perhaps TRBD1 (6 bases). Trimming cost V 0 bases and J 9 bases, with 18 bases left between them. CDR3 length equals 15 residues. Germline-derived CDR1 and CDR2 are SGHNT and YYREEE (reference sequence).

This rearrangement joins TRBV19 to TRBJ1-3; D gene uncertain. CDR3 length equals 14 residues. Germline V lookup: CDR1 LNHDA, CDR2 SQIVND (reference sequence). Trimming left V 3 bases short and J 0 bases short, with 6 bases between. This CDR3 reads CASSIGGSGNTIYF. The CDR3 bases are TGTGCCAGTAGTATCGGCGGCTCTGGAAACACCATATATTTT.

V and J are TRBV5-6 and TRBJ1-2, with a tentative D call TRBD1 (6 bases). Trimming pared 4 bases from V and 4 bases from J, leaving 20 bases between. The CDR3 extends over 16 amino acids. The germline CDR1 and CDR2 sequences are SGHDT and YYEEEE. Here the CDR3 reads CASSPRTVRTGYGYTF. The CDR3 DNA is TGTGCCAGCAGCCCAAGGACAGTCCGAACTGGCTATGGCTACACCTTC.

The chain has TRBV6-5 and TRBJ2-1; weak D call: TRBD2 (6 bases). V gave up 6 bases and J gave up 8 bases, with 17 bases separating them. Germline CDR1 reads MNHEY; CDR2 reads SVGAGI. The CDR3 totals 14 residues. CDR3 in amino acids: CASSRRRESHEQFF. The DNA of the CDR3 is TGTGCCAGCAGCCGACGGAGGGAGTCCCATGAGCAGTTCTTC.

The rearrangement links TRBV28 to TRBJ2-7; 9 bases agree with TRBD1. CDR1 and CDR2 from the germline V gene are MDHEN and SYDVKM. The CDR3 runs 15 residues. V lost 8 bases and J lost 5; bases outside the gene matches: 13. DNA of the CDR3: TGTGCCAGCCTCACCCGCCGGACAGGGGTCCACGAGCAGTACTTC. This sequence encodes CASLTRRTGVHEQYF.

The rearrangement uses TRBV18 and TRBJ1-1, with 8 bases identical to TRBD1. The CDR3 loop spans 14 amino acids. Trimming removed 3 bases from V and 4 bases from J; junction bases left unmatched: 4. CDR1 and CDR2 (germline): KGHSH, LQKENI. Written as DNA, the CDR3 is TGTGCCAGCTCACCCAAAACAGGGGGCACTGAAGCTTTCTTT. This translates into CASSPKTGGTEAFF.

The V gene is TRBV27, the J gene TRBJ1-5, with no clear D. Trimming took 1 base from V and 1 from J, leaving 5 bases between them. This CDR3 comprises 14 residues. The germline CDR1 and CDR2 sequences are MNHEY and SMNVEV (reference sequence). The CDR3 nucleotides read TGTGCCAGCAGTTTATTGGCAAGCAATCAGCCCCAGCATTTT. It encodes CASSLLASNQPQHF.